The 4 T cell receptor beta chains reported below all come from one sample, sequenced in a study of PD-L1 blockade in urothelial cancer. Time point here: pretreatment peripheral blood. The method was immunoSEQ multiplex PCR; TCRdb's version includes in-frame clones alone and lacks a portion of them. Of under 55,000 clones in the sample, approximately 90% were seen once. The source material was PBMCs, sampled around atezolizumab (anti-PD-L1) treatment. These receptors were collected from a donor at least 40 years old with urothelial cancer.

This chain connects TRBV11-3 to TRBJ2-3, with 10 bases lining up with TRBD2. Germline V gene sequence: CDR1 SGHNT, CDR2 YENEEA. The J segment lost 0 bases and the V segment lost 10 bases, leaving 4 bases of the junction unmatched. The CDR3 is 14 amino acids. The CDR3 nucleotides are TGTGCCACAGGGGGACTAGCGAGCACAGATACGCAGTATTTT. Translating gives CATGGLASTDTQYF.

The chain employs TRBV9 and TRBJ2-1; 9 positions agree with TRBD2. Germline lookup yields CDR1 SGDLS and CDR2 YYNGEE. V lost 0 bases, J lost 0 bases, and 1 base stayed unmatched. CDR3 length: 16 amino acids. CDR3 bases: TGTGCCAGCAGCGTAGATAGCGGGAGCTCCTACAATGAGCAGTTCTTC. Protein: CASSVDSGSSYNEQFF.

The chain is built from TRBV18 and TRBJ1-4; 10 bases are shared with TRBD1. Germline V gene lookup returns CDR1 KGHSH and CDR2 LQKENI. CDR3 length: 15 amino acids. V dropped 6 bases and J dropped 2; count of bases not matched to a gene: 3. CDR3 sequence (DNA): TGTGCCAGCTCTCAGGACAGGGGGACTAATGAAAAACTGTTTTTT. This codes for CASSQDRGTNEKLFF.

This chain links TRBV7-9 with TRBJ2-3; 8 bases are a match to TRBD2. This CDR3 contains 17 residues. In germline, CDR1 is SEHNR, CDR2 FQNEAQ (reference sequence). V trimming: 2 bases; J trimming: 4 bases; junction bases outside the gene matches: 11. CDR3 coding DNA: TGTGCCAGCAGCTTAAGGGCCGCGGGGGGAGCGGCAGATACGCAGTATTTT. Translating it yields CASSLRAAGGAADTQYF.